These 4 T cell receptor beta chains were sequenced from one sample in a study of shared clonotypes between healthy human individuals. The table came from immunoSEQ multiplex PCR; TCRdb's copy has only in-frame clones and leaves some out. The table has about 730,000 clones, approximately 77% seen once. Sample: memory CD4+ T cells sorted from blood. Noted subset: CD45RA-negative fraction. The receptor source for this set is a woman aged 25-40 years in good health.

This clone showed up many times. The chain has TRBV7-6 and TRBJ2-3; 7 bases match TRBD2. V lost 5 bases to trimming and J lost 8 bases; unmatched junction nucleotides: 19. The CDR3 consists of 17 residues. The germline V gene encodes CDR1 SGHVS and CDR2 FNYEAQ. CDR3 bases: TGTGCCAGCAGCCTGGAAGTACGGGAGCGGCGCGGGGGTACGCAGTATTTT. It is translated as CASSLEVRERRGGTQYF. The full variable domain, its missing parts supplied by reference TRBV7-6 and TRBJ2-3, is GAGVSQSPRYKVTKRGQDVALRCDPISGHVSLYWYRQALGQGPEFLTYFNYEAQQDKSGLPNDRFSAERPEGSISTLTIQRTEQRDSAMYRCASSLEVRERRGGTQYFGPGTRLTVL.

V gene TRBV4-2 combines with J gene TRBJ2-2, with D hard to call. The germline gives CDR1 LGHNA, CDR2 YNFKEQ. Trimming shortened V by 2 bases and J by 0 bases, and 10 bases separated the two germline ends. The CDR3 extends over 16 amino acids. In nucleotides, the CDR3 is TGTGCCAGCAGCCAACTTCCTAGATCGAACACCGGGGAGCTGTTTTTT. This sequence encodes CASSQLPRSNTGELFF.

The V call is TRBV19, the J call TRBJ1-5; D uncertain. Trimming removed 5 bases at V and 0 bases at J, with 26 bases between. CDR3 length: 20 amino acids. Germline CDR1 LNHDA, CDR2 SQIVND (reference sequence). The CDR3 nucleotides are TGTGCCAGTAGTCCCACCTCAAGGAATTGGACGGCCTATAGCAATCAGCCCCAGCATTTT. Amino acids: CASSPTSRNWTAYSNQPQHF.

With respect to this clone: This may arise from a read error, as a much more abundant clone is one base away. The chain carries TRBV18 and TRBJ2-2, with D unresolved. Germline V lookup: CDR1 KGHSH, CDR2 LQKENI. The CDR3 is 17 amino acids. Trimming removed 3 bases from V and 1 base from J, with 15 bases in between. The CDR3 coding sequence is TGTGCCAGCTCACCGGCCTACAGAGACAAGAACACCGGGGAGCTGTTTTTT. This gives the protein CASSPAYRDKNTGELFF.